A single sample is the source of the 22 T cell receptor beta chains below, sequenced in a study of control samples from healthy donors and cancer patients. Here immunoSEQ multiplex PCR was the method, and the copy in TCRdb shows in-frame clones only, minus some. This repertoire shows roughly 140,000 clones, approximately 91% found once; its top ten account for 4.9%. Sequenced material: blood. These receptors were taken from a man under 40 in good health.

V is TRBV7-8 and J is TRBJ1-1, with a weak D call TRBD1 (5 bases). The length of the CDR3 is 16 residues. Germline-derived CDR1 and CDR2 are SGHVS and FQNEAQ. With 5 bases removed from V and 1 base from J, the gap between germline ends came to 17 bases. The CDR3, as DNA: TGTGCCAGCAGCCAATTCCCTAGACAGAGGAACACTGAAGCTTTCTTT. As protein: CASSQFPRQRNTEAFF.

This chain links TRBV5-6 with TRBJ2-7; 7 positions match TRBD2. CDR1 is SGHDT and CDR2 is YYEEEE in the germline V gene. CDR3 length: 13 amino acids. Trimming removed 3 bases from V and 6 bases from J; junction bases left unmatched: 6. CDR3 residues: CASSWDYLGEQYF. The CDR3 coding sequence is TGTGCCAGCAGCTGGGACTACCTTGGCGAGCAGTACTTC.

V is TRBV6-5 and J is TRBJ1-6; no reliable D call. The CDR3 contains 14 residues. The V gene's germline CDR1 is MNHEY and CDR2 SVGAGI. Trimming shortened V by 4 bases and J by 7 bases, and 11 bases separated the two germline ends. The CDR3 DNA follows: TGTGCCAGCAGTTTACAATACCCCAATTCACCCCTCCACTTT. Translation gives CASSLQYPNSPLHF.

This chain links TRBV19 with TRBJ2-7; 11 bases match TRBD1. The germline CDR1 and CDR2 sequences are LNHDA and SQIVND (reference sequence). J gave up 2 bases and V 1 base, and 4 bases lay outside the gene matches. The CDR3 is made up of 16 amino acids. The CDR3 nucleotides are TGTGCCAGTAGTATAGCCCCGGGACAGGGGGCCTACGAGCAGTACTTC. Protein sequence: CASSIAPGQGAYEQYF.

V usage is TRBV16 and J usage is TRBJ1-5; a weak D match, TRBD1 (6 bases). Per germline, CDR1 KGHSY and CDR2 FQNENV. There are 15 residues in the CDR3. Trimming took 4 bases from V and 5 from J, leaving 15 bases between them. The CDR3 DNA sequence: TGTGCCAGCAGCCGTCCCGGACAGATCGATCAGCCCCAGCATTTT. Translation gives CASSRPGQIDQPQHF. The entire variable domain, with the rest obtained from reference TRBV16 and TRBJ1-5, is as follows: GEEVAQTPKHLVRGEGQKAKLYCAPIKGHSYVFWYQQVLKNEFKFLISFQNENVFDETGMPKERFSAKCLPNSPCSLEIQATKLEDSAVYFCASSRPGQIDQPQHFGDGTRLSIL.

V is TRBV7-8 and J is TRBJ2-2, with 7 nucleotides matching TRBD1. The CDR3 has 17 amino acids. J gave up 2 bases and V 5 bases, and 11 bases lay outside the gene matches. Germline V gene sequence: CDR1 SGHVS, CDR2 FQNEAQ. DNA of the CDR3: TGTGCCAGCAGCGGCCTCGGGACAGCGCAAAACACCGGGGAGCTGTTTTTT. Translating gives CASSGLGTAQNTGELFF.

The sample holds a few counts of this clone. The chain employs TRBV7-9 and TRBJ2-2; D assignment may be TRBD1 or TRBD2 (5 bases each). The CDR3 is 16 residues long. Trimming cost V 3 bases and J 6 bases, with 17 bases left between them. Germline CDR1 SEHNR, CDR2 FQNEAQ (reference sequence). The CDR3 DNA reads as TGTGCCAGCAGCTTGGGACCGTTATTAAGGTCCGGGGAGCTGTTTTTT. This translates into CASSLGPLLRSGELFF.

The rearrangement uses TRBV4-3 and TRBJ1-4; possibly TRBD1 for D (5 bases). The CDR3 is 17 residues long. The germline V gene encodes CDR1 LGHNA and CDR2 YSLEER. Trimming stripped 0 bases from V and 7 bases from J, with 18 bases between. The CDR3 loop is CASSQEPGGGIGEKLFF. In DNA, the CDR3 is TGCGCCAGCAGCCAAGAACCGGGGGGAGGGATTGGTGAAAAACTGTTTTTT.

The J gene is TRBJ2-1, the V gene TRBV27; 12 nucleotides align to TRBD2. Unmatched junction bases numbered 9, after V lost 4 bases and J lost 8 bases. The CDR3 is made up of 16 amino acids. The V gene's germline CDR1 is MNHEY and CDR2 SMNVEV (reference sequence). The DNA for the CDR3 is TGTGCCAGCAGTTCCCACGCTAGCGGGAGGGGCGATGAGCAGTTCTTC. Translating it yields CASSSHASGRGDEQFF.

This chain uses TRBV19 with TRBJ1-6; D unresolved. This CDR3 comprises 13 residues. CDR1 is LNHDA, CDR2 SQIVND, per germline (reference sequence). Trimming removed 6 bases at V and 7 bases at J, with 10 bases between. CDR3 residues: CASRGLGNSPLHF. In nucleotides, the CDR3 is TGTGCCAGTAGGGGCCTAGGGAATTCACCCCTCCACTTT.

The rearrangement uses TRBV20-1 and TRBJ2-7; D not resolved. Germline loops: CDR1 DFQATT, CDR2 SNEGSKA (reference sequence). Between the trimmed V and J ends, which lost 6 bases and 1 base, there was a span of 7 bases. The length of the CDR3 is 11 residues. The CDR3: CSALNSYEQYF. CDR3 DNA: TGCAGTGCCCTAAATTCCTACGAGCAGTACTTC.

This clone was observed a single time. The V and J genes are TRBV6-5 and TRBJ2-7; 9 positions agree with TRBD2. The CDR3 has 14 residues. The V and J ends lost 5 bases and 3 bases, in that order; junction bases with no gene match: 5. In germline, CDR1 is MNHEY, CDR2 SVGAGI. The CDR3 here is CASSPGTSFYEQYF. CDR3 DNA sequence: TGTGCCAGCAGTCCCGGGACTAGCTTCTACGAGCAGTACTTC.

V and J are TRBV7-3 and TRBJ2-3; D unresolved. Per the germline V gene, CDR1 is SGHTA and CDR2 is FQGTGA. CDR3 length equals 13 residues. V was cut by 1 base and J by 5 bases, with 7 bases left in between. The CDR3 protein is CASSLRLGDTQYF. As DNA, the CDR3 is TGTGCCAGCAGCTTAAGATTGGGAGATACGCAGTATTTT.

This clone was seen just once. J is TRBJ2-7 and V is TRBV27; the D gene is possibly TRBD1 (6 bases). The germline CDR1 and CDR2 sequences are MNHEY and SMNVEV (reference sequence). This CDR3 has 14 residues. Trimming took off 6 bases at V and 6 bases at J, with 18 bases between the two ends. CDR3 region: CASRIQIRDTEQYF. In DNA, the CDR3 is TGTGCCAGCAGGATACAAATCCGGGACACCGAGCAGTACTTC.

V usage is TRBV7-9 and J usage is TRBJ2-7; TRBD1 matches 8 bases. The CDR3 extends over 15 amino acids. Per germline, CDR1 SEHNR and CDR2 FQNEAQ (reference sequence). With 5 bases clipped from V and 6 bases from J, the junction kept 12 bases outside the gene matches. In nucleotides, the CDR3 is TGTGCCAGCAGCCTAACCGGACAGGGAGTCGTCGAGCAGTACTTC. Translated, it gives CASSLTGQGVVEQYF.

This chain joins TRBV19 and TRBJ1-2; D gene ambiguous. V was trimmed by 7 bases and J by 6 bases, leaving 12 bases between them. This CDR3 has 12 amino acids. Germline CDR1 is LNHDA and CDR2 is SQIVND (reference sequence). The CDR3 coding sequence is TGTGCCAGTAACTCGCTAGACAATGGCTACACCTTC. Translation gives CASNSLDNGYTF. The full variable domain, rest sourced from reference TRBV19 and TRBJ1-2, is DGGITQSPKYLFRKEGQNVTLSCEQNLNHDAMYWYRQDPGQGLRLIYYSQIVNDFQKGDIAEGYSVSREKKESFPLTVTSAQKNPTAFYLCASNSLDNGYTFGSGTRLTVV.

The chain joins TRBV6-5 to TRBJ1-2, with D possibly TRBD1 on 5 matching bases. CDR3 length equals 13 residues. Germline V lookup: CDR1 MNHEY, CDR2 SVGAGI. Trimming took 0 bases from V and 6 from J, leaving 8 bases between them. The DNA of the CDR3 is TGTGCCAGCAGTTACTCTAGGGGTCATGGCTACACCTTC. Its translation is CASSYSRGHGYTF.

The chain uses TRBV3-1 (or the pseudogene TRBV3-2) and TRBJ2-7; TRBD2 agrees at 13 bases. From germline, CDR1 is LGHDT and CDR2 YNNKEL (reference sequence). CDR3 length: 15 residues. The V gene end was trimmed by 4 bases and the J gene end by 1 base; junction bases not matched to a gene: 1. CDR3 protein: CASSRLAGGSYEQYF. The CDR3 DNA reads TGTGCCAGCAGCCGACTAGCGGGAGGTTCCTACGAGCAGTACTTC.

This clone has a handful of counts. The J gene is TRBJ1-4, the V gene TRBV4-2; tentative D call: TRBD1 (6 bases). The germline gives CDR1 LGHNA, CDR2 YNFKEQ. Trimming took off 1 base at V and 4 bases at J, with 10 bases between the two ends. The CDR3 is 15 residues long. CDR3 region: CASSQADRDNEKLFF. The DNA of the CDR3 is TGTGCCAGCAGCCAAGCGGACAGAGATAATGAAAAACTGTTTTTT.

The gene calls are TRBV11-2 and TRBJ2-5; tentatively, D is TRBD2 (6 bases). This CDR3 contains 15 residues. CDR1 SGHAT and CDR2 FQNNGV come from the germline V gene. Trimming took 1 base from V and 5 from J, leaving 14 bases between them. The chain's CDR3 is CASSLGVRAGETQYF. The CDR3, as DNA: TGTGCCAGCAGCTTAGGGGTTCGGGCGGGGGAGACCCAGTACTTC.

The gene calls are TRBV21-1 and TRBJ2-2; the table's D gene call, TRBD2, was not cross checked with the DNA. TRBV21-1 corresponds to a pseudogene. The CDR3 contains 15 residues. The CDR3 reads CASSSYLADPGELFF. As DNA, the CDR3 is TGTGCCAGCAGCAGCTATCTAGCGGACCCCGGGGAGCTGTTTTTT.

V gene TRBV11-1 combines with J gene TRBJ2-5, with D perhaps TRBD2 (5 bases). The CDR3 contains 15 residues. In germline, CDR1 is SGHAT, CDR2 FQDESV (reference sequence). Deletions cut 7 bases from V and 2 bases from J, with 17 bases between. CDR3 sequence: CASKREGAPQETQYF. The CDR3 bases are TGTGCCAGCAAGAGAGAGGGCGCTCCGCAAGAGACCCAGTACTTC.